This TCR beta chain was recovered during a study of somatic mutations in cytotoxic T cells in rheumatoid arthritis (dated by TCRdb to about 2017). For the wider study: Before any treatment started and right after they were diagnosed, patients gave peripheral blood samples (around 30 ml EDTA). Some V beta antibody-stained T-cell populations were flow-sorted on a FACSAria II or Sony SH800 at nearly 100% purity, and sorted V beta1+ cells also underwent TCRB sequencing. To characterize clonality, the study used TCRB deep sequencing while asking whether somatic mutations are carried by expanded CD8+ T-cell clones in newly diagnosed, untreated rheumatoid arthritis. TCRB deep sequencing was performed for 65 rheumatoid arthritis patients and approximately 20 healthy controls. The median ages of the patient and control groups were essentially identical. Broader findings and caveats from the paper: The antigen targets of the expanded CD8+ clones were unknown, and absence from virus-specific databases did not rule out viral specificity. CD8+ T-cell clonality did not differ significantly between rheumatoid arthritis patients and age-matched healthy controls. In patients, CD8+ clonality rose with age (Spearman r ~ 0.49), which was not the case in healthy controls. Several identical CD8+ TCRB sequences were found in both blood and synovial fluid, and in about an eighth of the roughly 60 patients the largest CD8+ clone exceeded 20% of CD8+ cells. The slight TRBV07 underrepresentation in patients was not adjusted for multiple comparisons.

Flow cytometry confirmed the purity of CD4+ and CD8+ cells that had been isolated by positive magnetic bead selection on an AutoMACS. Clonal expansions were first screened by flow cytometry with a TCR V beta antibody panel, then characterized by TCRB deep sequencing of sorted CD8+ fractions. Isolation of peripheral blood mononuclear cells was done through Ficoll-Paque PLUS density gradient separation. Using Nucleospin Tissue or Tissue XS kits, DNA was extracted from CD4-enriched, CD8-enriched or PBMC samples, with quantification by a Qubit 2.0 fluorometer. Genomic DNA underwent TCRB CDR3 sequencing using the immunoSEQ assay. As for the original processing: Only a few patient CD8+ clones larger than 1% matched published virus-specific TCRB sequences when compared against them. Nothing other than productive TCRB rearrangements was included in the analyses. Defining a clone by its unique TCRB CDR3 sequence, the study calculated clonality as a productive clonality index derived from Shannon entropy. Repertoire overlap between two samples was calculated from the template counts of each clone relative to total templates per sample. V-gene usage measured by flow cytometry correlated with TCRB sequencing V-gene usage, with a Spearman r of 0.6 to 0.75. Here the immuneACCESS table is served through TCRdb, limited to in-frame sequences with V and J called. Missing clones are a known gap in these copies; in checked studies unresolved V genes cover under half, and the rest lacks a known reason. D and trimming were read from the DNA, whereas the V and J calls and clone size are those reported in that table. Here the sample has roughly 20,000 clones; approximately 80% occur a single time. The top ten clones comprise around 14% of the sample.

The germline V gene (reference sequence) yields PRHDT for CDR1 and FYEKMQ for CDR2. V sheds 5 bases and J sheds 6 bases, leaving 7 bases between their ends. The CDR3, cysteine through phenylalanine, is 12 amino acids long. The entry retains the CDR3 DNA only, 36 bases that are in frame from base 1. The table lists this clone with a count of one. Its antigen specificity is not known. No base quality values were provided; no much bigger clone lies one nucleotide off. The sequence is built from TRBV13 and TRBJ2-2; no confident D gene assignment can be made. The specimen was CD8+ T cells sorted from blood. The source is an adult with rheumatoid arthritis. For the CDR3, the sequence is CASSHEAGELFF. The nucleotides read TGTGCCAGCAGCCACGAAGCCGGGGAGCTGTTTTTT.